The source of this T cell receptor beta chain is a study of T cells in Graves' hyperthyroidism and ophthalmopathy. Study-wide context: Any treatment followed the collection of peripheral blood at initial diagnosis. Notes on the study in general: Clonotypes that were expanded in thyroid above 0.001 mostly appeared in blood too. Ophthalmopathy was predicted by the model a median of about 6.7 months ahead of onset.

Exclusion of a patient resulted from uncontrolled infection, other autoimmune disease, pregnancy or lactation. Points on this clonotype: What it binds is not known.

TCR beta CDR3 sequences were amplified from RNA transcripts. In the first-round RT-PCR of the TCR CDR3, the HTBI primer set was used. One entry per CDR3 protein, called by TCRdb with MiXCR from the multiplex PCR reads. Of about 600,000 distinct CDR3 sequences in the sample, approximately 15% were seen once. The J segment lost 5 bases and the V segment lost 2 bases, leaving 5 bases of the junction unmatched. CDR1 ENHRY and CDR2 SYGVKD come from the germline V gene. The CDR3 runs 14 residues. The source is a woman in her late teens or twenties with Graves' ophthalmopathy. The sequenced material came from blood. The chain joins TRBV10-3 to TRBJ2-5; 7 bases match TRBD2. CDR3 in amino acids: CAISEIAGYETQYF. In DNA, the CDR3 is TGTGCCATCAGTGAGATAGCGGGCTATGAGACCCAGTACTTC.